The 26 T cell receptor beta chains below all came from one sample that was sequenced in a study of CD8 T cells in ankylosing spondylitis. MiXCR, applied by TCRdb to the 5' RACE reads, yields one record per CDR3 protein. Found here are 180,000 or so distinct CDR3 sequences, around 10% of them singletons; the top ten hold almost 30%. Material: blood, either unsorted or a sorted T cell fraction (not recorded which). These receptors were collected from a male donor with ankylosing spondylitis or in good health (not recorded which).

This clonotype was picked up a small number of times. The rearrangement joins TRBV9 to TRBJ2-2, with 13 positions matching TRBD2. With 3 bases clipped from V and 1 base from J, the junction kept 0 bases outside the gene matches. The CDR3 has 16 amino acids. Per the germline V gene, CDR1 is SGDLS and CDR2 is YYNGEE. The CDR3 nucleotides are TGTGCCAGCAGCGGACTAGCGGGGGGGAACACCGGGGAGCTGTTTTTT. Its protein is CASSGLAGGNTGELFF.

In this sample, this clonotype turned up many times. The rearrangement uses TRBV6-1 and TRBJ2-1; D is possibly TRBD2 (6 bases). The CDR3 contains 13 residues. CDR1 is MNHNS and CDR2 is SASEGT in the germline V gene. With 7 bases removed from V and 6 bases from J, the gap between germline ends came to 13 bases. As DNA, the CDR3 is TGTGCCAGCACGCGGGACCCAGGCAATGAGCAGTTCTTC. Translation gives CASTRDPGNEQFF.

The V gene is TRBV18, the J gene TRBJ1-6; TRBD1 matches at 9 bases. The CDR3 is made up of 17 amino acids. The J segment lost 8 bases and the V segment lost 6 bases, leaving 14 bases of the junction unmatched. Germline V lookup: CDR1 KGHSH, CDR2 LQKENI. The chain's CDR3 is CASSTEGTGSRHSPLHF. The CDR3 region has the DNA TGTGCCAGCTCTACCGAAGGGACAGGGAGCCGCCATTCACCCCTCCACTTT.

This clonotype occurred many times. The CDR3 DNA reads TGCAGCGCCCGCCACGGACTAGAAGAGGTTGAGCAGTTCTTC. It codes for CSARHGLEEVEQFF. The chain uses TRBV29-1 and TRBJ2-1; 7 bases match TRBD2. This CDR3 comprises 14 residues. J gave up 9 bases and V 7 bases, and 15 bases lay outside the gene matches. Germline CDR1 reads SQVTM; CDR2 reads ANQGSEA.

This sequence joins TRBV10-2 and TRBJ2-5; D not resolved. V was cut by 7 bases and J by 3 bases, with 12 bases left in between. Germline assignment: CDR1 WSHSY and CDR2 SAAADI. The CDR3 extends over 13 amino acids. Here the CDR3 DNA reads TGCGCCAGCACGGCGGTACTTGAAGAGACCCAGTACTTC. Amino acid sequence: CASTAVLEETQYF.

This clonotype was counted ten times or more. The J gene is TRBJ1-3, the V gene TRBV7-8; 8 bases are a match to TRBD1. The germline gives CDR1 SGHVS, CDR2 FQNEAQ. The V gene end was trimmed by 5 bases and the J gene end by 4 bases; junction bases not matched to a gene: 4. CDR3 length: 14 amino acids. The CDR3 is CASSPGDRGNTIYF. The CDR3, as DNA: TGTGCCAGCAGCCCTGGGGACAGGGGAAACACCATATATTTT.

The rearrangement links TRBV6-1 to TRBJ1-3, with unresolved D. V lost 8 bases and J lost 0, with 17 bases in between. Germline V CDR1 and CDR2: MNHNS, SASEGT. This CDR3 spans 16 amino acids. CDR3: CASSGARPSSGNTIYF. CDR3 coding DNA: TGTGCCAGCTCGGGAGCCCGGCCGTCCTCTGGAAACACCATATATTTT.

This clonotype was observed at least ten times. This CDR3 is CSVDSGSYEQYF. For the CDR3, the DNA is TGCAGCGTTGATAGCGGGTCCTACGAGCAGTACTTC. The rearrangement links TRBV29-1 to TRBJ2-7; 7 bases agree with TRBD2. In germline, CDR1 is SQVTM, CDR2 ANQGSEA. Trimming cost V 3 bases and J 1 base; bases outside gene matches: 0. CDR3 length: 12 amino acids.

This clonotype was observed a few times. With a much larger clone just one base away, this may be a read error. The CDR3 spells CSARGTGNPKNIQYF. The DNA of the CDR3 is TGCAGTGCTAGAGGGACAGGGAATCCCAAAAACATTCAGTACTTC. The genes are TRBV20-1 and TRBJ2-4; 8 nucleotides match TRBD1. The V gene's germline CDR1 is DFQATT and CDR2 SNEGSKA (reference sequence). This CDR3 contains 15 residues. V was pared by 1 base and J by 2 bases, with 4 bases of the junction left unmatched.

This clonotype was seen repeatedly, ten times or more. One junction end disagrees with the germline gene, perhaps due to a read error. This chain uses TRBV11-2 with TRBJ2-7, with 7 bases lining up with TRBD2. Germline V gene lookup returns CDR1 SGHAT and CDR2 FQNNGV. This CDR3 comprises 15 residues. The CDR3 spells CASSLTLAEAYAQYF. As DNA, the CDR3 is TGTGCCAGCAGCTTAACGCTAGCGGAAGCTTACGCGCAGTACTTC.

This clonotype appeared many times. The chain links TRBV5-1 to TRBJ2-2; TRBD2 matches at 15 bases. The CDR3 is 18 amino acids. Germline CDR1 is SGHRS and CDR2 is YFSETQ. Trimming took 3 bases from V and 2 from J; bases not matched to a gene: 5. The CDR3 sequence is CASSSGLAGGSNTGELFF. The DNA of the CDR3 is TGCGCCAGCAGCTCCGGACTAGCGGGGGGGTCAAACACCGGGGAGCTGTTTTTT.

This clonotype was observed a few times. The rearrangement uses TRBV5-1 and TRBJ2-4; weak D call: TRBD1 (7 bases). CDR1 is SGHRS, CDR2 YFSETQ, per germline. V was cut by 4 bases and J by 9 bases, with 17 bases left in between. The CDR3 covers 14 residues. The CDR3 sequence: CASSPTQGGGIQYF. As DNA, the CDR3 is TGCGCCAGCAGCCCGACTCAGGGGGGCGGCATTCAGTACTTC.

This clonotype was recorded at least ten times. This chain links TRBV18 with TRBJ2-2; D remains unclear. The V gene's germline CDR1 is KGHSH and CDR2 LQKENI. This CDR3 spans 11 amino acids. The ends were cut back, 5 bases at V and 3 bases at J, with 1 base in the middle. In DNA form, the CDR3 reads TGTGCCAGCTCAGACACCGGGGAGCTGTTTTTT. This translates into CASSDTGELFF.

CDR3 sequence (DNA): TGTGCCTGGAACAGGGCATCCTATAATTCACCCCTCCACTTT. It codes for CAWNRASYNSPLHF. The chain joins TRBV30 to TRBJ1-6, with D perhaps matching TRBD1 (6 bases). V was clipped by 4 bases and J by 1 base, with 8 bases between them. The CDR3 has 14 residues. Germline-derived CDR1 and CDR2 are GTSNPN and SVGIG (reference sequence).

This clonotype was counted many times. The CDR3 here is CASSLTSGTDRNYGYTF. The DNA for the CDR3 is TGCGCCAGCAGCTTGACCTCCGGGACAGACCGTAACTATGGCTACACCTTC. The V gene is TRBV5-1, the J gene TRBJ1-2, with 7 positions matching TRBD1. Germline V CDR1 and CDR2: SGHRS, YFSETQ. The ends lost 1 base at V and 1 base at J; junction bases unmatched: 10. The CDR3 length is 17 residues.

This clonotype has a count of ten or more. The V and J genes are TRBV20-1 and TRBJ1-1; weak D call: TRBD1 (6 bases). V was shortened by 4 bases and J by 4 bases, with 7 bases between the two germline ends. The germline V gene encodes CDR1 DFQATT and CDR2 SNEGSKA (reference sequence). The CDR3 totals 11 residues. The CDR3, as DNA: TGCAGTGCTATCAGGGGCACTGAAGCTTTCTTT. Its protein is CSAIRGTEAFF.

Note on this clonotype: A much larger clone lies one base from this, so it may be a read error. This sequence joins TRBV7-6 and TRBJ1-6, with TRBD1 matching 10 bases. The CDR3 contains 17 residues. V lost 2 bases and J lost 9; bases outside the gene matches: 10. Germline CDR1 SGHVS, CDR2 FNYEAQ. CDR3 in amino acids: CASSLTSGGQGTSPLHF. CDR3 in DNA: TGTGCCAGCAGCTTAACGAGTGGGGGACAGGGGACTTCACCCCTCCACTTT.

This clonotype was detected many times. The V call is TRBV6-5, the J call TRBJ1-2; D is unclear. Trimming removed 4 bases from V and 0 bases from J, with 9 bases in between. The CDR3 covers 14 residues. CDR1 and CDR2 from the germline V gene are MNHEY and SVGAGI. The CDR3 nucleotides are TGTGCCAGCAGTTCGGGCGGAACTAACTATGGCTACACCTTC. Residues: CASSSGGTNYGYTF.

This clonotype came up a few times. This sequence joins TRBV27 and TRBJ2-3; TRBD2 matches 8 bases. This CDR3 region has 16 residues. The junction had 8 bases not matched to a gene; V was cut back by 6 bases and J by 0 bases. CDR1 is MNHEY and CDR2 is SMNVEV in the germline V gene (reference sequence). The CDR3 loop is CASSDSGRVSTDTQYF. CDR3 sequence (DNA): TGTGCCAGCAGCGACAGCGGGAGAGTGAGCACAGATACGCAGTATTTT.

About this clonotype: The DNA is left out, because the CDR3 cannot be placed on it with certainty; the CDR3 is given as TCRdb lists it. The V call is TRBV7-5, the J call TRBJ1-6; TRBD1 is the table's D call and was not checked against the DNA. TRBV7-5 constitutes a pseudogene. The CDR3 is 17 amino acids in total, end residues counted. CDR3 region: CISVPEAGTGANSPLHF.

This clonotype was seen many times. The rearrangement uses TRBV25-1 and TRBJ1-4, with 8 bases identical to TRBD1. The CDR3 has 15 residues. Per germline, CDR1 MGHDK and CDR2 SYGVNS. With 4 bases clipped from V and 6 bases from J, the junction kept 7 bases outside the gene matches. The DNA for the CDR3 is TGTGCCAGCAGTGCCTGGACAGGGCTGGATGAAAAACTGTTTTTT. Translation gives CASSAWTGLDEKLFF.

The table lists this clonotype with a few counts. The CDR3 DNA sequence: TGCAGTGCAGAGGGCGAGGCACAAGAGACCCAGTACTTC. Encoded protein: CSAEGEAQETQYF. The chain joins TRBV20-1 to TRBJ2-5, with D perhaps matching TRBD2 (5 bases). V was clipped by 6 bases and J by 2 bases, with 13 bases between them. Germline V lookup: CDR1 DFQATT, CDR2 SNEGSKA (reference sequence). The CDR3 has 13 residues.

There are many counts of this clonotype. This chain links TRBV5-1 with TRBJ1-6, with 7 bases lining up with TRBD1. V trimming: 0 bases; J trimming: 7 bases; junction bases outside the gene matches: 7. This CDR3 contains 16 residues. Germline assignment: CDR1 SGHRS and CDR2 YFSETQ. The CDR3 reads CASSLGQGQENSPLHF. The DNA of the CDR3 is TGCGCCAGCAGCTTGGGACAGGGTCAAGAAAATTCACCCCTCCACTTT.

In this sample, this clonotype turned up a few times. V usage is TRBV5-1 and J usage is TRBJ1-2; TRBD1 aligns across 12 bases. Germline V gene sequence: CDR1 SGHRS, CDR2 YFSETQ. This CDR3 has 15 residues. V lost 2 bases, J lost 6 bases, and 5 bases stayed unmatched. This CDR3 is CASSFKGQGADGYTF. DNA for the CDR3: TGCGCCAGCAGCTTTAAGGGACAGGGGGCAGATGGCTACACCTTC.

This clonotype was seen ten or more times. The chain joins TRBV27 to TRBJ1-1; a possible D gene is TRBD1 (5 bases). This CDR3 spans 13 amino acids. V lost 3 bases, J lost 2 bases, and 7 bases lay in between. Per the germline V gene, CDR1 is MNHEY and CDR2 is SMNVEV (reference sequence). The CDR3 spells CASSFGANTEAFF. In DNA form, the CDR3 reads TGTGCCAGCAGTTTCGGGGCAAACACTGAAGCTTTCTTT.

This clonotype has at least ten counts. The chain couples TRBV20-1 to TRBJ2-1; 10 positions match TRBD2. Trimming removed 1 base from V and 6 bases from J; junction bases left unmatched: 6. Germline-derived CDR1 and CDR2 are DFQATT and SNEGSKA (reference sequence). CDR3 length equals 15 residues. The CDR3 DNA follows: TGCAGTGCTAGAGCGCTAGCGGGAGTAGTCAATGAGCAGTTCTTC. Its protein product is CSARALAGVVNEQFF.